Each of the 12 T cell receptor beta chains below was sequenced from the same sample in a study of blood T cell repertoires in COVID-19. The repertoire was sequenced with immunoSEQ multiplex PCR; TCRdb's copy has only in-frame clones and lacks some. The top ten hold 15% to 20% of the sample, which has about 60,000 clones, 85% seen once. What was sequenced was peripheral blood. The receptors shown here come from a human donor in a cohort sampled during active COVID-19.

This clone was seen once. The chain employs TRBV20-1 and TRBJ2-5, with TRBD2 identical over 12 bases. The junction had 3 bases not matched to a gene; V was cut back by 3 bases and J by 4 bases. The CDR3 sequence is 14 residues long. Germline V gene data show CDR1 as DFQATT and CDR2 as SNEGSKA (reference sequence). This CDR3 is CSASLTSGGETQYF. The CDR3 DNA is TGCAGTGCTAGTCTGACTAGCGGGGGAGAGACCCAGTACTTC.

The gene calls are TRBV18 and TRBJ2-5; D might be TRBD2 (6 bases). Germline CDR1 KGHSH, CDR2 LQKENI. Deletions cut 6 bases from V and 2 bases from J, with 16 bases between. This CDR3 contains 15 residues. The CDR3 sequence is CASSLNQRAQETQYF. CDR3 DNA sequence: TGTGCCAGCTCCCTAAACCAGCGGGCGCAAGAGACCCAGTACTTC.

This chain links TRBV28 with TRBJ1-2, with D hard to call. This CDR3 region has 12 residues. V was pared by 5 bases and J by 2 bases, with 6 bases between. CDR1 MDHEN and CDR2 SYDVKM come from the germline V gene. The CDR3 coding sequence is TGTGCCAGCAGTCCCCCGAACTATGGCTACACCTTC. This encodes CASSPPNYGYTF.

The chain links TRBV5-1 to TRBJ2-7, with a weak D call TRBD1 (7 bases). In germline, CDR1 is SGHRS, CDR2 YFSETQ. Trimming took 4 bases from V and 2 from J, leaving 10 bases between them. The CDR3 totals 13 residues. The CDR3 sequence is CASSGGTAYEQYF. The CDR3 coding sequence is TGCGCCAGCAGCGGAGGGACAGCCTACGAGCAGTACTTC.

This clone occurred a few times. CDR3 bases: TGTGCCAGCAGCATCCACGGGGGAAAAGAAAACGAGCAGTACTTC. It specifies CASSIHGGKENEQYF. The rearrangement uses TRBV7-3 and TRBJ2-7, with a possible D match to TRBD2 (6 bases). The V end lost 5 bases, the J end lost 5 bases, and 19 bases lay between the germline ends. The CDR3 has 15 amino acids. Germline CDR1 reads SGHTA; CDR2 reads FQGTGA.

CDR3 amino acids: CASSYGASGTYEQYF. The CDR3 DNA sequence: TGTGCCAGCAGTTATGGGGCTAGCGGGACTTACGAGCAGTACTTC. This chain links TRBV6-2 or TRBV6-3 with TRBJ2-7; TRBD2 agrees at 9 bases. V shed 3 bases and J 4 bases; nucleotides not matched to a gene: 7. Germline V lookup: CDR1 MNHEY, CDR2 SVGEGT. The CDR3 is 15 residues long.

The chain is built from TRBV6-2 or TRBV6-3 and TRBJ1-2; no clear D gene. The germline gives CDR1 MNHEY, CDR2 SVGEGT. V was clipped by 2 bases and J by 2 bases, with 12 bases between them. This CDR3 is built from 15 residues. DNA for the CDR3: TGTGCCAGCAGTTACGGGTTACTCGGGAACTATGGCTACACCTTC. This translates into CASSYGLLGNYGYTF.

The chain links TRBV6-5 to TRBJ1-6; possible D gene TRBD1, 6 bases. Germline CDR1 reads MNHEY; CDR2 reads SVGAGI. The CDR3 sequence is 14 residues long. Trimming removed 6 bases from V and 9 bases from J, with 15 bases in between. The CDR3 is CASRATGWGSPLHF. For the CDR3, the DNA is TGTGCCAGCAGGGCGACAGGTTGGGGTTCACCCCTCCACTTT.

CDR3 protein: CSVDTGQGYGYTF. The CDR3 region has the DNA TGCAGCGTTGACACGGGACAGGGTTATGGCTACACCTTC. The V and J genes are TRBV29-1 and TRBJ1-2; TRBD1 aligns across 9 bases. This CDR3 comprises 13 residues. Trimming removed 3 bases from V and 5 bases from J; junction bases left unmatched: 4. Germline V gene sequence: CDR1 SQVTM, CDR2 ANQGSEA.

This chain connects TRBV10-3 to TRBJ1-5, with TRBD1 matching over 7 bases. CDR3 length: 14 residues. Germline trimming cut 2 bases from V and 5 bases from J; bases unmatched to any gene: 3. Germline CDR1 reads ENHRY; CDR2 reads SYGVKD. The CDR3 DNA is TGTGCCATCAGTGAGGTCAGGGGGGATCAGCCCCAGCATTTT. Translation: CAISEVRGDQPQHF.

The genes are TRBV7-2 and TRBJ1-2, with D possibly matching TRBD1 (6 bases). V shed 1 base and J shed 2 bases, with 11 bases lying between them. The CDR3 is 15 amino acids. Per germline, CDR1 SGHTA and CDR2 FQGNSA. The chain's CDR3 is CASSLGGGGNYGYTF. DNA of the CDR3: TGTGCCAGCAGCTTAGGGGGAGGGGGAAACTATGGCTACACCTTC.

The chain is built from TRBV2 and TRBJ2-1; possible D gene TRBD1, 6 bases. Trimming shortened V by 10 bases and J by 5 bases, and 12 bases separated the two germline ends. Germline-derived CDR1 and CDR2 are SNHLY and FYNNEI. The CDR3 is 12 amino acids. CDR3 region: CATPTGNNEQFF. DNA for the CDR3: TGTGCCACCCCTACAGGGAACAATGAGCAGTTCTTC. The variable domain in full, with the rest retrieved from reference TRBV2 and TRBJ2-1, is EPEVTQTPSHQVTQMGQEVILRCVPISNHLYFYWYRQILGQKVEFLVSFYNNEISEKSEIFDDQFSVERPDGSNFTLKIRSTKLEDSAMYFCATPTGNNEQFFGPGTRLTVL.